This T cell receptor beta chain was captured in a study of post-analysis software for immune sequencing data. Study context: Some patients lacked subtype; others had relapsing-remitting, secondary progressive or progressive-relapsing disease. Study-level results: Those samples that were prepared in the same batch co-clustered strongly by F measure. Relative to controls, patients had a few TRBV segments at higher frequency, with TRBV5-6, TRBV5-1 and TRBV20-1 among these. Multiple sclerosis patients showed significantly lower normalized Chao1 diversity than controls did.

TCR beta cDNA libraries had unique molecular identifiers. T cells numbering about 0.95 to 11 million gave rise to around 500,000 cDNA molecules. TCRdb itself ran the PCR reads through MiXCR, one entry per CDR3 protein. The sample lists some 500,000 distinct CDR3 sequences, under 55% occurring once. As for this clonotype: Its antigen remains unknown.

The V end lost 2 bases, the J end lost 5 bases, and 9 bases lay between the germline ends. The CDR3 extends over 14 amino acids. The clonotype originates from a girl between 5 and 17 years old with multiple sclerosis. Material: blood. The chain employs TRBV12-3 or TRBV12-4 and TRBJ1-4; D not certain. CDR3 in amino acids: CASSLLGLNEKLFF. CDR3 bases: TGTGCCAGCAGTTTATTGGGGTTAAATGAAAAACTGTTTTTT.